These T cell receptor beta chains were read from a single sample in a study of graft-versus-host responses after intestinal transplantation. TCRdb's copy holds only in-frame clones and misses some; the assay was immunoSEQ multiplex PCR. The sample includes approximately 16,000 clones, approximately 89% of them seen just once. Sequences were derived from PBMCs, sampled roughly 110 days after intestinal transplant. The receptors shown here come from a human patient who received an intestinal transplant, so some T cells may come from the graft donor. Both conserved end residues are part of each CDR3. The order of the fields is V gene, J gene, clone size, D gene, CDR3 protein, CDR3 DNA. D genes are given only for firm matches. Clone size, where shown, is once, few, many, or a class for clones that have expanded.

>TRBV5-1|TRBJ2-5|NA|TRBD2
CASSLGLAGETQYF
TGCGCCAGCAGCTTGGGACTAGCGGGAGAGACCCAGTACTTC
>TRBV6-5|TRBJ2-4|NA|NA
CASRTGRGNIQYF
TGTGCCAGCAGGACGGGACGAGGGAACATTCAGTACTTC
>TRBV7-2|TRBJ1-2|NA|NA
CASSLSGRGTHGYTF
TGTGCCAGCAGCTTATCAGGTCGAGGGACCCATGGCTACACCTTC
>TRBV27|TRBJ2-1|NA|TRBD2
CASSLRLAGSFYNEQFF
TGTGCCAGCAGTTTACGACTAGCGGGAAGCTTCTACAATGAGCAGTTCTTC
>TRBV11-2|TRBJ1-1|NA|NA
CASSLGGEVAFF
TGTGCCAGCAGCTTAGGGGGGGAGGTGGCTTTCTTT
>TRBV19|TRBJ2-1|NA|NA
CASSKYRALYNEQFF
TGTGCCAGTAGTAAGTACAGGGCCCTCTACAATGAGCAGTTCTTC
>TRBV5-6|TRBJ2-3|NA|TRBD2
CASSLAGSGRGSTDTQYF
TGTGCCAGCAGCTTGGCGGGTAGCGGGAGGGGTAGCACAGATACGCAGTATTTT
>TRBV4-1|TRBJ2-3|NA|NA
CASCPISGADTQYF
TGCGCCAGCTGCCCTATTAGTGGGGCGGATACGCAGTATTTT
>TRBV6-5|TRBJ1-1|once|NA
CASMAGDNLNTEAFF
TGTGCCAGCATGGCGGGGGACAACCTGAACACTGAAGCTTTCTTT
>TRBV6-6|TRBJ2-7|NA|TRBD1
CASSYNPRDSTYEQYF
TGTGCCAGCAGTTATAATCCCCGGGACAGCACCTACGAGCAGTACTTC
>TRBV7-7|TRBJ2-7|NA|NA
CASSFWIGDEQYF
TGTGCTAGCAGCTTTTGGATAGGGGACGAGCAGTACTTC
>TRBV6-5|TRBJ1-2|NA|NA
CASSPDSYGYTF
TGTGCCAGCAGTCCCGACAGCTATGGCTACACCTTC
>TRBV2|TRBJ2-7|NA|TRBD2
CASSWTSGEQYF
TGTGCCAGCAGTTGGACTAGCGGGGAGCAGTACTTC
>TRBV6-1|TRBJ2-7|NA|TRBD2
CASSHRTSGIYEQYF
TGTGCCAGCAGTCATCGGACTAGCGGGATCTACGAGCAGTACTTC
>TRBV5-4|TRBJ2-7|NA|NA
CANSLLTSGSYEQYF
TGTGCCAACAGCTTGTTGACTAGTGGGAGCTACGAGCAGTACTTC
>TRBV19|TRBJ2-1|NA|NA
CASSLLGAAYNEQFF
TGTGCCAGTAGTCTCTTAGGGGCGGCCTACAATGAGCAGTTCTTC
>TRBV4-2|TRBJ2-5|few|TRBD2
CASSPQASGKETQYF
TGTGCCAGCAGCCCCCAAGCTAGCGGGAAAGAGACCCAGTACTTC
>TRBV30|TRBJ2-3|NA|NA
CAWSVQGGGGTDTQYF
TGTGCCTGGAGTGTACAGGGAGGTGGAGGCACAGATACGCAGTATTTT
>TRBV5-1|TRBJ2-1|NA|NA
CASRKRFYNEQFF
TGCGCCAGCAGGAAGCGCTTCTACAATGAGCAGTTCTTC
>TRBV7-2|TRBJ2-3|NA|NA
CASSLSRGDTQYF
TGTGCCAGCAGCTTAAGTAGGGGGGATACGCAGTATTTT
>TRBV5-6|TRBJ2-4|NA|TRBD2
CASSLTSGRWAKNIQYF
TGTGCCAGCAGCTTGACTAGCGGGAGGTGGGCCAAAAACATTCAGTACTTC
>TRBV18|TRBJ2-5|NA|NA
CASSPSEGSETQYF
TGTGCCAGCTCACCGAGTGAAGGTTCGGAGACCCAGTACTTC
>TRBV2|TRBJ1-2|NA|NA
CASNGGVSYGYTF
TGCGCCAGCAACGGGGGGGTAAGCTATGGCTACACCTTT
>TRBV15|TRBJ2-1|NA|NA
CATTPEGNPGRIYNEQFF
TGTGCCACTACGCCCGAGGGAAACCCGGGACGGATATACAATGAGCAGTTCTTC
>TRBV9|TRBJ1-2|NA|NA
CASSGVEAGFDGYTF
TGTGCCAGCAGCGGGGTCGAGGCAGGGTTCGATGGCTACACCTTC